A selection of T cell receptor beta chains follows, all from one sample in a study of blood T cell repertoires in COVID-19. TCRdb's copy holds only in-frame clones and misses some; the assay was immunoSEQ multiplex PCR. The top ten clones hold less than 3% of a sample with 250,000 to 350,000 clones, about nine tenths of them seen once. Sample: PBMCs or T cells enriched from blood (not recorded which). Receptor source: a woman between 45 and 65 years old who had recovered from COVID-19. The CDR3 runs from the conserved cysteine through the conserved F or W. Each record gives: clone size, D gene, V gene, J gene, CDR3 protein, CDR3 DNA. D genes are given only for firm matches. Part of the rows lack a size; the others show once, few, many or a class for expanded clones.

-	TRBD1	TRBV7-2	TRBJ1-2	CASSLEGASYGYTF	TGTGCCAGCAGCTTAGAGGGGGCTAGCTATGGCTACACCTTC
-	-	TRBV6-5	TRBJ2-3	CASRESTDTQYF	TGTGCCAGCAGAGAGAGCACAGATACGCAGTATTTT
-	-	TRBV20-1	TRBJ2-7	CSASSLARLYEQYF	TGCAGTGCTAGTAGTCTAGCTAGACTCTACGAGCAGTACTTC
-	TRBD2	TRBV7-2	TRBJ2-1	CASSLLAGGNNEQFF	TGTGCCAGCAGCCTCCTGGCGGGAGGCAACAATGAGCAGTTCTTC
-	TRBD1	TRBV10-3	TRBJ1-1	CAITHRTGFGTEAFF	TGTGCCATCACCCATCGGACAGGGTTTGGCACTGAAGCTTTCTTT
-	-	TRBV5-1	TRBJ2-6	CASSMRHPLSGANVLTF	TGCGCCAGTTCGATGAGACACCCCCTCTCTGGGGCCAACGTCCTGACTTTC
once	-	TRBV11-3	TRBJ2-1	CASSPGLGGALSRYNEQFF	TGTGCCAGCAGCCCGGGGTTAGGGGGAGCTCTATCTAGGTACAATGAGCAGTTCTTC
-	-	TRBV7-2	TRBJ1-2	CASSLALGGANYGYTF	TGTGCCAGCAGCTTAGCGCTCGGCGGGGCGAACTATGGCTACACCTTC
once	TRBD2	TRBV28	TRBJ2-7	CASSLPPGLATSYEQYF	TGTGCCAGCAGCTTACCTCCCGGACTAGCGACATCCTACGAGCAGTACTTC
-	TRBD1	TRBV6-5	TRBJ1-1	CASRKGQGREAFF	TGTGCCAGCAGAAAAGGACAGGGAAGAGAAGCTTTCTTT
-	-	TRBV6-5	TRBJ1-5	CASRKTGSGQPQHF	TGTGCCAGCAGGAAAACAGGGAGTGGGCAGCCCCAGCATTTT
-	-	TRBV5-5	TRBJ1-3	CASSTGPGSGNTIYF	TGTGCCAGCAGCACGGGTCCGGGTTCTGGAAACACCATATATTTT
few	TRBD1	TRBV7-2	TRBJ2-5	CASSARTGGVETQYF	TGTGCCAGCAGCGCCCGGACAGGGGGCGTAGAGACCCAGTACTTC
-	TRBD1	TRBV7-2	TRBJ1-1	CASATGTASLNTEAFF	TGTGCCAGCGCGACGGGGACAGCCAGCCTGAACACTGAAGCTTTCTTT
-	-	TRBV6-5	TRBJ2-7	CASSSSRGYEQYF	TGTGCCAGCAGCTCATCTAGGGGCTACGAGCAGTACTTC
-	-	TRBV5-5	TRBJ2-5	CASSLQGGGETQYF	TGTGCCAGCAGCTTGCAGGGAGGCGGAGAGACCCAGTACTTC